This TCR beta chain emerged from a study of regulatory T cells in long-lasting Graves disease (dated by TCRdb to the early 2020s). Regarding the study in general: In the newly diagnosed Graves' disease group, patients had been taking antithyroid drugs for less than 3 months. This study used TCR sequencing and RNA sequencing of peripheral blood to compare persistent Graves' disease patients against newly diagnosed Graves' disease patients. The study was conducted in China and was registered as a clinical trial. A total of around 35 samples underwent TCR sequencing, from about 13 patients with persistent Graves' disease and some 20 patients with newly diagnosed Graves' disease. The full study reports these points: Compared with newly diagnosed patients, patients with persistent Graves' disease had lower TCR Shannon entropy and fewer highly expanded clones, which suggests clonal expansion. TRBV28, TRBJ1-2 and TRBJ2-5 were preferentially used in persistent disease, while TRBV20-1 and TRBJ2-1 were favored in newly diagnosed disease. As a limitation, the authors acknowledged that the small sample size may reduce accuracy. Only the TCR beta chain was sequenced and analyzed. The study examined only peripheral blood because the primary lesion, thyroid tissue, could not be accessed. A larger number of public clonotypes was shared among persistent patients (2,741) than among newly diagnosed patients (roughly 980).

As to this clonotype: Its antigen target is currently unknown. Base qualities are not recorded, but no much larger clone differs from it by a single base.

In light of the paper, this sample's time point label describes: newly diagnosed GD, antithyroid drugs for less than 3 months. RNA was extracted from PBMCs in TRIzol for both TCR sequencing and RNA sequencing. The diagnosis of Graves' disease followed American Thyroid Association guidelines. Patients were recruited from an endocrinology department in Xi'an, China. Each patient gave around 9.2 milliliters of peripheral blood, collected in an EDTA anticoagulant tube. Ficoll Paque Plus density gradient separation was used to isolate PBMCs, and no further T cell sorting was performed. RNA quality was checked with an Agilent 2100 Bioanalyzer and agarose gel, and concentration with a NanoDrop 2000. Library method: multiplex PCR. Sequencing was carried out with an Illumina HiSeq 4000. To build TCR beta libraries, CDR3 regions were amplified by Arm-PCR using iRepertoire HTBI primers. Before sequencing, the PCR products underwent gel purification. The authors' pipeline ran thus. Across samples, 60 to 70 TRBV and 15 or so TRBJ segments were identified and used for gene usage analysis of CDR3 amino acid clonotypes. COPE and FqMerger were used to merge the filtered high-quality paired reads into contigs. Contigs were aligned with BLAST to IMGT TRBV, TRBD and TRBJ reference genes, and CDR3 was defined per IMGT. Highly expanded clones were defined as clonotypes with a frequency above 0.1%. Repertoire diversity was measured by Shannon entropy, and V-J evenness by the Gini coefficient. A clonotype was considered public if more than one individual shared it. TCRdb reran the public reads through fastp at Q25 and MiXCR, keeping productive beta chains. Rows with one shared CDR3 protein collapse into an entry with the most common genes and DNA. The V and J calls here are based on TCRdb, not the publication. The sample records roughly 400,000 distinct CDR3 sequences, around 15% of which are singletons. The top ten constitute about 23% of the sample.

From the cysteine up to the phenylalanine, the CDR3 has a length of 11 residues. Here the CDR3 DNA is all that survives: 33 bases in frame from base 1. V sheds 6 bases and J sheds 5 bases, leaving 6 bases between their ends. Sequences SEHNR (CDR1) and FQNEAQ (CDR2) are obtained from the germline V gene (reference sequence). The same sample was also studied in work on T cells in Graves' hyperthyroidism and ophthalmopathy. As the second publication notes: Stable Graves' hyperthyroidism was defined as the absence of progression to ophthalmopathy over 18 months of follow-up. Hyperthyroidism patients were newly diagnosed, with disease duration under 2 months, and aged 18 to 65 years. Any patient with an uncontrolled infection, another autoimmune disease, pregnancy or lactation was excluded. Diagnoses relied on clinical symptoms, serum thyroxine and TRAb, thyroid ultrasound and orbital computed tomography. For the first round of RT-PCR on the TCR CDR3, the HTBI primer set was used together with the Qiagen OneStep RT-PCR kit. Most expanded thyroid clonotypes (frequency above 0.001) were also detected in blood, suggesting blood repertoires may reflect thyroid immune responses. Ophthalmopathy was separated from stable hyperthyroidism by a 13 V-J signature model, with around 90% sensitivity and about 81% specificity obtained in cross-validation and 80%/75% obtained in testing. In validation, the model predicted progression to ophthalmopathy a median of 6.5 months before onset, with about 67% sensitivity and around 76% specificity. A discovery cohort of about 95 patients, roughly 45 with Graves' ophthalmopathy and 55 to 65 with stable Graves' hyperthyroidism, was used to find distinguishing TCR V-J signatures. Whether ophthalmopathy could be predicted prospectively was tested in an independent validation cohort made up of roughly 19 hyperthyroidism patients plus 17 patients who later progressed to ophthalmopathy. The 80 to 100 discovery patients were randomly divided into training and test sets at a 7:3 ratio. In six Graves' hyperthyroidism patients, the study also compared T-cell repertoires from thyroid tissue with T-cell repertoires from blood. Once sampling was done, hyperthyroidism patients were given methimazole at a starting dose of 30 mg daily, whereas ophthalmopathy patients were given high-dose intravenous methylprednisolone. Libraries were constructed in a second round of multiplex PCR, after which size selection and purification were carried out. Libraries were sequenced paired-end with 100 bp reads on an Illumina HiSeq2000. SOAPnuke was used to process the raw data, throwing out any read that contained adapters or uncalled bases, had a mean Phred below 15, or lacked an exact constant-primer or identifier match. High-quality paired reads were merged with COPE v1.2.5, and unique nucleotide sequences were defined as clonotypes. Clonotypes were aligned to IMGT TRBV, TRBD and TRBJ reference segments using MiTCR v1.1. Only V-J combinations with frequency above 0.0001, covering about 99% of repertoires, were analysed. A TCS score was defined as the ratio between F50 (clonal expansion) and ExV (chaos), using BLOSUM62-based TCRdist between CDR3 peptides within each V-J. Welch's t-statistics and random forest reduced around 520 V-J features to some 14, which were used in a naive Bayes classifier (R e1071). Sample size was not statistically predetermined, and blinding of investigators to group allocation was not performed. The paper describes TCR Vbeta CDR3 sequencing of 130 to 150 peripheral blood samples, made up of about 41 ophthalmopathy patients, 70 to 75 hyperthyroidism patients and about 17 progressor patients.

The TCR sequence derives from a woman younger than 35 with Graves disease. Donor details come from another sample of the same person, matched by shared clones. The sequence links TRBV7-9 to TRBJ2-3; a tentative D call is TRBD1 (5 bases match). Sequencing was performed on peripheral blood mononuclear cells (PBMCs), taken at new diagnosis, from a patient treated with antithyroid drugs. The DNA sequence is TGTGCCAGCAGGGGGCAAGATACGCAGTATTTT. Its translation is CASRGQDTQYF.